This T cell receptor (beta chain) was profiled in a study of blood T cell repertoires in COVID-19. Overall study: Acute and convalescent COVID-19 samples came from the United States, Italy and Spain. PBMCs, B-cell-depleted T cells, or T cells were the source of the cDNA or gDNA that made up the material.

This clone was counted only a few times. Clones were read by immunoSEQ multiplex PCR, and TCRdb kept only the in-frame ones, dropping some. This sample has 150,000 to 180,000 clones, with around 83% found just once. Seattle participants joined during active infection and were tracked over time. The CDR3 extends over 13 amino acids. Per the germline V gene, CDR1 is SGHRS and CDR2 is YFSETQ. After removal of 5 bases from V and 5 bases from J, the junction contained 4 bases not matched to a gene. The source of this sequence is a woman aged 60-75 years with COVID-19, enrolled during active disease. Sequences were obtained from peripheral blood. The chain uses TRBV5-1 and TRBJ2-1; 7 nucleotides match TRBD1. The chain's CDR3 is CASRTGVHNEQFF. The CDR3 DNA sequence: TGCGCCAGCAGAACAGGGGTCCACAATGAGCAGTTCTTC.